The text below deals with one T cell receptor (beta chain). The source of the sample is a study of blood T cell repertoires in COVID-19. Study details: Nucleic acid was either cDNA or gDNA, and it came from T cells, B-cell-depleted T cells, or PBMCs.

Method: immunoSEQ multiplex PCR; TCRdb's copy keeps in-frame clones and lacks some. The repertoire consists of roughly 100,000 clones, with approximately 84% occurring once and the leading ten covering around 4.5%. J lost 0 bases, V lost 3 bases, and 4 bases had no gene match. The germline V gene has CDR1 ENHRY and CDR2 SYGVKD. CDR3 length: 15 residues. Sequenced sample: peripheral blood. This chain links TRBV10-3 with TRBJ1-2, with 7 bases that match TRBD1. The sequence was collected from a human donor in a cohort sampled during active COVID-19. As DNA, the CDR3 is TGTGCCATCAGTGACCCAGGGGGACCTAACTATGGCTACACCTTC. It yields the protein CAISDPGGPNYGYTF.